This T cell receptor beta chain was obtained from a study of blood T cell repertoires in COVID-19. In the study overall: The cDNA or gDNA used as material had been derived from T cells, B-cell-depleted T cells, or PBMCs.

Per the original methods: From reference gene primer amplification, estimates of nucleated cell counts were derived. The method was immunoSEQ multiplex PCR; TCRdb's version includes in-frame clones alone and lacks a portion of them. That table furnishes V, J and clone size, whereas the DNA furnished D and trimming. The sample has approximately 330,000 clones; roughly 90% are singletons. This clone has only a few counts. Germline-derived CDR1 and CDR2 are SEHNR and FQNEAQ (reference sequence). The CDR3 covers 15 residues. After removal of 3 bases from V and 4 bases from J, the junction contained 8 bases not matched to a gene.

This sequence originates from a woman aged 50 to 60 with active or convalescent COVID-19. Sequences were obtained from peripheral blood. The chain links TRBV7-9 to TRBJ2-7; 8 nucleotides agree with TRBD2. The chain's CDR3 is CASSFPRGGRYEQYF. The DNA for the CDR3 is TGTGCCAGCAGCTTCCCCCGGGGGGGTAGGTACGAGCAGTACTTC.